A selection of T cell receptor beta chains follows, all from one sample in a study of T cells after yellow fever vaccination. TCRdb recomputed calls from the 5' RACE reads with MiXCR, one row per CDR3 protein. The data hold fewer than 450,000 distinct CDR3 sequences, with approximately 10% observed a single time. This specimen was PBMCs, taken on the day of the first yellow fever vaccination. These receptors all come from a man younger than 35 who received the YFV17D yellow fever vaccine. The CDR3 runs from the conserved cysteine through the conserved F or W. D genes are given only for firm matches. Not all rows give a size; the values are once, few, many and, for expanded clones, a class.

>TRBJ1-1|few|TRBV11-2|NA
TGTGCCAGCAGCTATTGGACGAACACTGAAGCTTTCTTT
CASSYWTNTEAFF
>TRBJ1-6|many|TRBV20-1|TRBD1
TGCAGTGCCTTTTCCCGACAGGGGATGAGTTGGTCACCCCTCCACTTT
CSAFSRQGMSWSPLHF
>TRBJ2-1|few|TRBV25-1|NA
TGTGCCAGCAGTGAAGCCGACAGAGAGCAGTTCTTC
CASSEADREQFF
>TRBJ1-1|few|TRBV3-1|NA
TGTGCCAGCAGCCACAGTACGGCCGAAAAAAGGGCTTTCTTT
CASSHSTAEKRAFF
>TRBJ2-1|few|TRBV20-1|TRBD1
TGCAGCCTCACCGGGACAGAGGTGAACAATGAGCAGTTCTTC
CSLTGTEVNNEQFF
>TRBJ2-3|few|TRBV6-6|TRBD1
TGTGCCAGCAGTTACTCGATGGGACAGGGTGCGTATTTT
CASSYSMGQGAYF
>TRBJ1-1|NA|TRBV15|NA
TGTGCCACCAGCACAAGCCAGGGTGAGGGTCGCGCTTTCTTT
CATSTSQGEGRAFF
>TRBJ2-3|NA|TRBV29-1|NA
TGCAGCGTTGAGGTTCAGGACAACACAGATACGCAGTATTTT
CSVEVQDNTDTQYF
>TRBJ2-5|NA|TRBV20-1|TRBD2
TGCAGTGCTAGAGCGGGGGGGCTGGAGGAGACCCAGTACTTC
CSARAGGLEETQYF
>TRBJ2-1|NA|TRBV11-1|TRBD1
TGTGCCAGCAGCTTAGATACCAGGGGGATCGGGGATGAGCAGTTCTTC
CASSLDTRGIGDEQFF
>TRBJ1-2|few|TRBV7-4|NA
TGTGCCAGCAGCCCACGGGACGCAAGGGGTGGCTACACCTTC
CASSPRDARGGYTF
>TRBJ2-1|NA|TRBV24-1|NA
TGTGCCACCAGTGATGACGGACAGAAAAATGAGCAGTTCTTC
CATSDDGQKNEQFF
>TRBJ2-3|NA|TRBV14|TRBD2
TGTGCCAGCAGTCTTAGCGGGGGGATTGGTACGCAGTATTTT
CASSLSGGIGTQYF
>TRBJ2-4|NA|TRBV20-1|TRBD1
TGCAGTGCAGTAACAGGGGGCGCGAGGTCCAAAAACATTCAGTACTTC
CSAVTGGARSKNIQYF
>TRBJ1-1|NA|TRBV5-4|NA
TGTGCCAGCAGCTTGGGTGGGGGGGACACTGAAGCTTTCTTT
CASSLGGGDTEAFF
>TRBJ2-5|many|TRBV7-2|NA
TGTGCCAGCAGCTTAACGTTCCGCAGAGGAGAGACCCAGTACTTC
CASSLTFRRGETQYF
>TRBJ2-1|few|TRBV28|TRBD2
TGTGCCAGCACTTTGGGAGGGGACAATGAGCAGTTCTTC
CASTLGGDNEQFF
>TRBJ1-4|NA|TRBV6-1|NA
TGTGCCAGCAGACGTTCTCATTGGGGGGAGGAAAAACTGTTTTTT
CASRRSHWGEEKLFF
>TRBJ1-2|NA|TRBV23-1|NA
TGCGCCAGCAGTCAATCGGGACATCAGACGGGCGGCTACACCTTC
CASSQSGHQTGGYTF
>TRBJ2-4|NA|TRBV7-9|TRBD2
TGTGCCAGCAGCTCCGGACTAGCGGGAGCCAAAAACATTCAGTACTTC
CASSSGLAGAKNIQYF
>TRBJ2-7|NA|TRBV4-2|TRBD1
TGTGCCAGCAGCCAAGCTCAGGGGGTCTACGAGCAGTACTTC
CASSQAQGVYEQYF
>TRBJ2-2|NA|TRBV7-6|TRBD2
TGTGCCAGCAGGGAGGGGACTAGCCTTAACACCGGGGAGCTGTTTTTT
CASREGTSLNTGELFF